These 29 T cell receptor beta chains originate from one sample sequenced in a study of cytomegalovirus exposure and HLA in healthy donors. Assay used: immunoSEQ multiplex PCR; TCRdb lists only in-frame clones, some missing. The repertoire has some 150,000 clones, around 87% of them found once; the top ten carry roughly 1.5%. Material: PBMCs. These receptors originate from a woman aged 25 to 39 in good health and CMV-seronegative.

The chain joins TRBV19 to TRBJ2-7; D possibly corresponds to TRBD1 (6 bases). Trimming stripped 3 bases from V and 7 bases from J, with 7 bases between. The CDR3 is made up of 11 amino acids. In germline, CDR1 is LNHDA, CDR2 SQIVND (reference sequence). The CDR3 loop is CASSIGTEQYF. CDR3 DNA sequence: TGTGCCAGTAGTATCGGGACAGAGCAGTACTTC.

The chain has TRBV7-6 and TRBJ2-1; weak D call: TRBD2 (6 bases). This CDR3 has 15 residues. V was trimmed by 1 base and J by 4 bases, leaving 11 bases between them. Germline values: CDR1 SGHVS, CDR2 FNYEAQ. DNA of the CDR3: TGTGCCAGCAGCTTAGGGCCTAGCGTGTACAATGAGCAGTTCTTC. This sequence encodes CASSLGPSVYNEQFF. The whole variable domain, filled in from reference TRBV7-6 and TRBJ2-1, reads GAGVSQSPRYKVTKRGQDVALRCDPISGHVSLYWYRQALGQGPEFLTYFNYEAQQDKSGLPNDRFSAERPEGSISTLTIQRTEQRDSAMYRCASSLGPSVYNEQFFGPGTRLTVL.

Worth noting for this clone: Other DNA sequences in this specimen translate into the identical CDR3. V is TRBV4-1 and J is TRBJ2-7, with 7 bases lining up with TRBD1. The CDR3 has 16 residues. The V gene's germline CDR1 is MGHRA and CDR2 YSYEKL. V lost 0 bases, J lost 0 bases, and 5 bases stayed unmatched. CDR3 sequence reads: CASSQDPGTASYEQYF. The CDR3 region has the DNA TGCGCCAGCAGCCAAGACCCCGGGACAGCCTCCTACGAGCAGTACTTC.

The rearrangement joins TRBV11-2 to TRBJ2-5; TRBD2 might be the D (6 bases). Germline V gene lookup returns CDR1 SGHAT and CDR2 FQNNGV. V was trimmed by 5 bases and J by 5 bases, leaving 12 bases between them. The length of the CDR3 is 13 residues. CDR3 residues: CASSRTIGETQYF. In nucleotides, the CDR3 is TGTGCCAGCAGCCGGACTATCGGCGAGACCCAGTACTTC.

CDR3 nucleotide sequence: TGTGCCAGCAGTGGGACTAGCGGGGGACAAGAGACCCAGTACTTC. This sequence encodes CASSGTSGGQETQYF. This chain joins TRBV25-1 and TRBJ2-5; 13 bases align to TRBD2. This CDR3 region has 15 residues. The germline gives CDR1 MGHDK, CDR2 SYGVNS. Germline trimming cut 4 bases from V and 2 bases from J; bases unmatched to any gene: 1.

The genes are TRBV7-9 and TRBJ2-7; TRBD1 matches 11 bases. Germline CDR1 and CDR2: SEHNR and FQNEAQ (reference sequence). The CDR3 has 16 amino acids. The V and J ends lost 1 base and 3 bases, in that order; junction bases with no gene match: 5. The CDR3 DNA reads TGTGCCAGCAGCTTAGTTTCCGGGACAGGGGGCTACGAGCAGTACTTC. It translates to CASSLVSGTGGYEQYF. The complete variable domain, with remaining parts taken from reference TRBV7-9 and TRBJ2-7, reads DTGVSQNPRHKITKRGQNVTFRCDPISEHNRLYWYRQTLGQGPEFLTYFQNEAQLEKSRLLSDRFSAERPKGSFSTLEIQRTEQGDSAMYLCASSLVSGTGGYEQYFGPGTRLTVT.

This chain connects TRBV5-4 to TRBJ2-2; a weak D match, TRBD2 (6 bases). The CDR3 sequence is 15 residues long. Germline lookup yields CDR1 SGHNT and CDR2 YYREEE (reference sequence). This chain's CDR3 is CAWLRGPANTGELFF. DNA for the CDR3: TGTGCGTGGCTGCGGGGCCCCGCGAACACCGGGGAGCTGTTTTTT.

The chain combines TRBV19 with TRBJ1-1; D possibly corresponds to TRBD1 (6 bases). The CDR3 runs to 16 residues. V lost 5 bases and J lost 0, with 16 bases in between. CDR1 and CDR2 (germline): LNHDA, SQIVND (reference sequence). CDR3 DNA sequence: TGTGCCAGTAGTGCTTACCCACAGGGAATGAACACTGAAGCTTTCTTT. It codes for CASSAYPQGMNTEAFF.

The CDR3 is CASSGRETNTEAFF. As DNA, the CDR3 is TGTGCCAGCAGCGGGAGAGAAACGAACACTGAAGCTTTCTTT. This chain connects TRBV5-6 to TRBJ1-1, with D unclear. The V and J ends lost 4 bases and 1 base respectively, with 11 bases between them. Germline CDR1 SGHDT, CDR2 YYEEEE. This CDR3 spans 14 amino acids.

V usage is TRBV5-1 and J usage is TRBJ2-7; no reliable D call. Germline V CDR1 and CDR2: SGHRS, YFSETQ. The V gene lost 0 bases and the J gene lost 0 bases, with 7 bases spanning the gap. The CDR3 has 14 amino acids. The CDR3 loop reads CASSLAYYSYEQYF. In DNA form, the CDR3 reads TGCGCCAGCAGCTTGGCGTACTACTCCTACGAGCAGTACTTC.

Of note for this clone: An end of the junction does not agree with germline; a read error may underlie this. The gene calls are TRBV7-7 and TRBJ2-2, with 7 nucleotides matching TRBD1. The CDR3 has 14 amino acids. Per the germline V gene, CDR1 is SSHAT and CDR2 is FNYEAQ (reference sequence). The CDR3: CASSTGQPTGELFF. The CDR3 DNA reads as TGTGCTAGCAGCACGGGACAGCCTACCGGGGAGCTGTTTTTT.

The chain employs TRBV5-3 and TRBJ1-5, with 8 nucleotides matching TRBD1. TRBV5-3 belongs to the ORF category, with a function that is uncertain. J gave up 5 bases and V 4 bases, and 11 bases lay outside the gene matches. This CDR3 has 16 residues. CDR3 protein: CARSGKTGALDQPQHF. The CDR3 region has the DNA TGTGCCAGAAGCGGAAAGACAGGGGCGCTGGATCAGCCCCAGCATTTT.

The J gene is TRBJ2-7, the V gene TRBV7-9, with D perhaps matching TRBD1 (5 bases). CDR3 size: 15 residues. Germline CDR1 SEHNR, CDR2 FQNEAQ (reference sequence). V was pared by 4 bases and J by 0 bases, with 13 bases between. CDR3 sequence reads: CASSCPDQGSYEQYF. The CDR3 bases are TGTGCCAGCAGCTGTCCGGACCAGGGCTCCTACGAGCAGTACTTC.

This clone was counted only a few times. V is TRBV19 and J is TRBJ2-7, with a possible D match to TRBD1 (5 bases). CDR1 is LNHDA, CDR2 SQIVND, per germline (reference sequence). The CDR3 length is 14 residues. V was clipped by 4 bases and J by 3 bases, with 13 bases between them. This CDR3 is CASSRQLPHYEQYF. Written as DNA, the CDR3 is TGTGCCAGTAGTAGACAGCTCCCGCACTACGAGCAGTACTTC.

The rearrangement joins TRBV7-8 to TRBJ2-7; D is possibly TRBD2 (6 bases). Germline V lookup: CDR1 SGHVS, CDR2 FQNEAQ. Trimming shortened V by 6 bases and J by 0 bases, and 12 bases separated the two germline ends. The CDR3 contains 14 residues. CDR3 region: CASRAGTGSYEQYF. CDR3 coding DNA: TGTGCCAGCAGGGCCGGGACTGGCTCCTACGAGCAGTACTTC.

The chain recombines TRBV29-1 with TRBJ1-2; possible D gene TRBD1, 6 bases. This CDR3 region has 13 residues. Trimming shortened V by 7 bases and J by 6 bases, and 18 bases separated the two germline ends. CDR1 is SQVTM and CDR2 is ANQGSEA in the germline V gene. The CDR3 coding sequence is TGCAGCGCCATAGGGGGGGGATCAGATGGCTACACCTTC. Translating gives CSAIGGGSDGYTF.

V gene TRBV25-1 combines with J gene TRBJ2-7; 9 bases agree with TRBD1. The germline V gene has CDR1 MGHDK and CDR2 SYGVNS. With V trimmed by 5 bases and J by 3 bases, 8 bases remained unmatched. The CDR3 consists of 15 residues. The CDR3 loop reads CASSTWDREYYEQYF. DNA of the CDR3: TGTGCCAGCAGTACTTGGGACAGGGAGTACTACGAGCAGTACTTC.

V usage is TRBV7-8 and J usage is TRBJ2-3, with D unresolved. This CDR3 region has 12 residues. Germline assignment: CDR1 SGHVS and CDR2 FQNEAQ. V lost 2 bases and J 3 bases, leaving 3 bases between the germline ends. CDR3 nucleotide sequence: TGTGCCAGCAGCTTATCGACAGATACGCAGTATTTT. Translating gives CASSLSTDTQYF.

The chain combines TRBV7-2 with TRBJ1-2; the D gene is possibly TRBD1 (6 bases). This CDR3 contains 13 residues. V dropped 3 bases and J dropped 7 bases, with 12 bases sitting between them. The germline V gene has CDR1 SGHTA and CDR2 FQGNSA. CDR3 sequence (DNA): TGTGCCAGCAGCTTCAAGTCAGGGGCTGGCTACACCTTC. Translation: CASSFKSGAGYTF.

The rearrangement links TRBV6-5 to TRBJ2-1; D might be TRBD1 (5 bases). Germline CDR1 MNHEY, CDR2 SVGAGI. The V end lost 7 bases, the J end lost 9 bases, and 16 bases lay between the germline ends. The CDR3 covers 13 residues. The CDR3 spells CASTGQGSTEQFF. For the CDR3, the DNA is TGTGCCAGCACGGGCCAGGGTAGTACTGAGCAGTTCTTC.

This rearrangement joins TRBV5-6 to TRBJ1-4; D is perhaps TRBD1 (5 bases). The germline gives CDR1 SGHDT, CDR2 YYEEEE. Trimming stripped 0 bases from V and 12 bases from J, with 18 bases between. This CDR3 spans 15 amino acids. DNA for the CDR3: TGTGCCAGCAGCTTGGCCGCTCGGGGAGGGGAGGAACTGTTTTTT. It is translated as CASSLAARGGEELFF.

The V gene is TRBV27, the J gene TRBJ2-7, with D possibly matching TRBD1 (5 bases). The V end was cut by 5 bases, the J end by 3 bases, with 11 bases between. The CDR3 spans 13 residues. Germline V gene data show CDR1 as MNHEY and CDR2 as SMNVEV (reference sequence). This CDR3 is CASSGRQNYEQYF. DNA for the CDR3: TGTGCCAGCAGTGGAAGACAGAACTACGAGCAGTACTTC.

The chain couples TRBV19 to TRBJ1-5, with 7 nucleotides matching TRBD1. Per the germline V gene, CDR1 is LNHDA and CDR2 is SQIVND (reference sequence). CDR3 length: 12 amino acids. J was trimmed by 7 bases and V by 7 bases; bases with no gene match: 4. The CDR3 protein is CASNTGVQPQHF. CDR3 in DNA: TGTGCCAGTAACACAGGGGTCCAGCCCCAGCATTTT.

The chain combines TRBV5-1 with TRBJ2-1, with 9 bases lining up with TRBD1. The CDR3 has 14 amino acids. V was pared by 3 bases and J by 4 bases, with 2 bases of the junction left unmatched. Looked up from germline, CDR1 is SGHRS and CDR2 is YFSETQ. The CDR3 DNA reads TGCGCCAGCAGCTGGGACAGGGCGTACAATGAGCAGTTCTTC. This gives the protein CASSWDRAYNEQFF. The complete variable domain, with remaining parts taken from reference TRBV5-1 and TRBJ2-1, reads KAGVTQTPRYLIKTRGQQVTLSCSPISGHRSVSWYQQTPGQGLQFLFEYFSETQRNKGNFPGRFSGRQFSNSRSEMNVSTLELGDSALYLCASSWDRAYNEQFFGPGTRLTVL.

The chain links TRBV4-3 to TRBJ2-7, with TRBD1 identical over 8 bases. CDR1 is LGHNA, CDR2 YSLEER, per germline. V lost 0 bases to trimming and J lost 4 bases; unmatched junction nucleotides: 20. CDR3 length equals 20 residues. For the CDR3, the DNA is TGCGCCAGCAGCCAAGATATATCATCTTCGACAGGGGATCCAGATTACGAGCAGTACTTC. It translates to CASSQDISSSTGDPDYEQYF.

The chain uses TRBV5-6 and TRBJ1-6; 10 nucleotides agree with TRBD1. After removal of 4 bases from V and 7 bases from J, the junction contained 8 bases not matched to a gene. The CDR3 consists of 16 residues. The germline V gene has CDR1 SGHDT and CDR2 YYEEEE. CDR3: CASSEGTGAYNSPLHF. Written as DNA, the CDR3 is TGTGCCAGCAGCGAGGGGACAGGGGCATACAATTCACCCCTCCACTTT.

This rearrangement joins TRBV5-4 to TRBJ2-5; TRBD1 matches at 8 bases. Germline CDR1 SGHNT, CDR2 YYREEE (reference sequence). Losses at the gene ends were 3 bases for V and 6 bases for J; bases not matched to a gene: 7. CDR3 size: 14 residues. The chain's CDR3 is CASSSGGAPKTQYF. Here the CDR3 DNA reads TGTGCCAGCAGCTCAGGGGGCGCGCCAAAGACCCAGTACTTC.

The chain uses TRBV5-1 and TRBJ1-3; the match to TRBD1 covers 10 bases. CDR1 is SGHRS, CDR2 YFSETQ, per germline. The junction had 4 bases not matched to a gene; V was cut back by 4 bases and J by 3 bases. The CDR3 is 15 residues long. This CDR3 reads CASSPGQGNGNTIYF. The CDR3 region has the DNA TGCGCCAGCAGCCCGGGACAGGGGAATGGAAACACCATATATTTT.

The chain has TRBV6-1 and TRBJ2-2; D possibly corresponds to TRBD1 (5 bases). Per germline, CDR1 MNHNS and CDR2 SASEGT. The CDR3 has 14 amino acids. Deletions cut 3 bases from V and 4 bases from J, with 9 bases between. The CDR3 nucleotides read TGTGCCAGCAGTGAGGGGCACTTCACCGGGGAGCTGTTTTTT. Amino acid sequence: CASSEGHFTGELFF.